Below, 13 T cell receptor beta chains from the same sample are listed, as sequenced in a study of cytomegalovirus exposure and HLA in healthy donors. Amplification used 60 Vbeta primers and 13 Jbeta primers. Measured with immunoSEQ multiplex PCR; TCRdb has only the in-frame clones, and not every one. The sample table includes some 130,000 clones. Sequenced material: PBMCs. These receptors came from a man younger than 35 in good health and CMV-seronegative.

The CDR3 loop reads CSVEERDRYEQYF. The CDR3 nucleotides are TGCAGCGTTGAAGAGAGGGATAGGTACGAGCAGTACTTC. The rearrangement joins TRBV29-1 to TRBJ2-7; a weak D match, TRBD2 (5 bases). The germline CDR1 and CDR2 sequences are SQVTM and ANQGSEA. The length of the CDR3 is 13 residues. The germline V and J ends were trimmed by 0 bases and 4 bases, with 10 bases remaining between them.

This chain uses TRBV5-1 with TRBJ2-6; D gene unclear. CDR3 length equals 15 residues. Per germline, CDR1 SGHRS and CDR2 YFSETQ. Trimming pared 0 bases from V and 0 bases from J, leaving 4 bases between. CDR3 coding DNA: TGCGCCAGCAGCTTGGGACACTCTGGGGCCAACGTCCTGACTTTC. Amino acid sequence: CASSLGHSGANVLTF.

The chain has TRBV27 and TRBJ2-7; no definite D call. The CDR3 spans 13 residues. Germline V gene data show CDR1 as MNHEY and CDR2 as SMNVEV (reference sequence). The V end lost 6 bases, the J end lost 3 bases, and 12 bases lay between the germline ends. As DNA, the CDR3 is TGTGCCAGCAGAAAAGATGGAGTCTACGAGCAGTACTTC. It encodes CASRKDGVYEQYF.

Here the CDR3 reads CASRHRGSPLHF. The CDR3 DNA reads TGTGCCAGCAGACACAGGGGGTCACCCCTCCACTTT. The V call is TRBV6-5, the J call TRBJ1-6; 8 positions agree with TRBD1. V shed 6 bases, J shed 10 bases, and the junction held 2 bases outside the gene matches. The V gene's germline CDR1 is MNHEY and CDR2 SVGAGI. The CDR3 length is 12 residues.

The chain has TRBV11-2 and TRBJ2-7; D gene unclear. CDR1 is SGHAT, CDR2 FQNNGV, per germline. This CDR3 has 14 residues. Trimming took 0 bases from V and 1 from J, leaving 7 bases between them. The CDR3 sequence is CASSLETISYEQYF. The DNA for the CDR3 is TGTGCCAGCAGCTTAGAAACAATTTCCTACGAGCAGTACTTC. Together with reference TRBV11-2 and TRBJ2-7, the CDR3 gives the full variable domain: EAGVAQSPRYKIIEKRQSVAFWCNPISGHATLYWYQQILGQGPKLLIQFQNNGVVDDSQLPKDRFSAERLKGVDSTLKIQPAKLEDSAVYLCASSLETISYEQYFGPGTRLTVT.

The chain employs TRBV5-1 and TRBJ1-2; 10 nucleotides align to TRBD1. CDR3 length equals 20 residues. The trim removed 4 bases at V and 3 bases at J, leaving 21 bases unmatched. Per the germline V gene, CDR1 is SGHRS and CDR2 is YFSETQ. The CDR3 here is CASSPTDRGIRLLFDYGYTF. CDR3 DNA sequence: TGCGCCAGCAGCCCGACGGACAGGGGGATCCGACTCCTTTTTGACTATGGCTACACCTTC.

V usage is TRBV6-1 and J usage is TRBJ2-7; weak D call: TRBD2 (6 bases). Trimming shortened V by 5 bases and J by 7 bases, and 21 bases separated the two germline ends. CDR3 size: 15 residues. The germline V gene has CDR1 MNHNS and CDR2 SASEGT. CDR3 coding DNA: TGTGCCAGCAGTCCCGGGTTCGCGGACGCGGGAGAGCAGTACTTC. This encodes CASSPGFADAGEQYF.

The chain carries TRBV7-8 and TRBJ2-7; TRBD2 matches at 11 bases. Trimming took 7 bases from V and 4 from J; bases not matched to a gene: 6. Looked up from germline, CDR1 is SGHVS and CDR2 is FQNEAQ. The CDR3 has 14 residues. This CDR3 reads CASKLAGEVYEQYF. CDR3 nucleotide sequence: TGTGCCAGCAAACTAGCGGGAGAGGTGTACGAGCAGTACTTC.

CDR3 nucleotide sequence: TGCAGCGTTGCCGGGACAGGGAGCTCCTACGAGCAGTACTTC. Translating it yields CSVAGTGSSYEQYF. The rearrangement links TRBV29-1 to TRBJ2-7; 9 bases are shared with TRBD1. Germline lookup yields CDR1 SQVTM and CDR2 ANQGSEA. J was trimmed by 0 bases and V by 4 bases; bases with no gene match: 4. CDR3 size: 14 residues.

The V gene is TRBV27, the J gene TRBJ1-2; no firm D call. Germline lookup yields CDR1 MNHEY and CDR2 SMNVEV (reference sequence). The CDR3 runs to 13 residues. V was trimmed by 0 bases and J by 13 bases, leaving 15 bases between them. For the CDR3, the DNA is TGTGCCAGCAGTTTATCCGGACTCTCCCGAGTCACCTTC. This encodes CASSLSGLSRVTF.

This chain connects TRBV11-3 to TRBJ1-1, with D tentatively TRBD1 (5 bases). CDR1 and CDR2 (germline): SGHNT, YENEEA. V lost 3 bases to trimming and J lost 6 bases, with 11 bases between them. CDR3 length: 13 residues. The CDR3 region is CASSFFRGPEAFF. The DNA of the CDR3 is TGTGCCAGCAGCTTTTTTAGGGGTCCTGAAGCTTTCTTT.

The rearrangement joins TRBV30 to TRBJ1-1, with 7 nucleotides matching TRBD1. J was trimmed by 5 bases and V by 1 base; bases with no gene match: 7. The CDR3 length is 14 residues. Per the germline V gene, CDR1 is GTSNPN and CDR2 is SVGIG (reference sequence). This CDR3 reads CAWSATGWETEAFF. Written as DNA, the CDR3 is TGTGCCTGGAGTGCGACAGGGTGGGAAACTGAAGCTTTCTTT.

The chain joins TRBV6-5 to TRBJ2-7; D may be TRBD2 (6 bases). Germline V gene lookup returns CDR1 MNHEY and CDR2 SVGAGI. The V gene lost 0 bases and the J gene lost 1 base, with 7 bases spanning the gap. The CDR3 is made up of 14 amino acids. The CDR3 DNA reads TGTGCCAGCAGTTACTCTCGGGGGTCCTACGAGCAGTACTTC. Its protein product is CASSYSRGSYEQYF.